This TCR beta chain appears in the sequencing data of a study of blood T cell repertoires in COVID-19. Study as a whole: Sites across the United States, Italy and Spain contributed samples from acute and convalescent COVID-19. T cells, B-cell-depleted T cells, or PBMCs provided the cDNA or gDNA that served as material.

Per the original data handling: Amplification with reference gene primers provided the estimates of nucleated cell counts. Sequenced by immunoSEQ multiplex PCR; TCRdb stores in-frame clones only, minus some. V and J calls and clone size are those listed in that table; D and trimming were worked out from the DNA. The sample lists a few hundred thousand clones, 75% to 90% occurring once. The CDR3 length is 15 residues. Germline V CDR1 and CDR2: MNHEY, SMNVEV (reference sequence). Trimming removed 6 bases at V and 4 bases at J, with 13 bases between. This TCR was sampled from a human donor in a cohort sampled during active COVID-19. Sequenced: peripheral blood. The rearrangement links TRBV27 to TRBJ2-6; D is perhaps TRBD1 (6 bases). Here the CDR3 DNA reads TGTGCCAGCAGAAATACAGGGACCGGGGCCAACGTCCTGACTTTC. Its protein is CASRNTGTGANVLTF. Complete variable domain (other parts from reference TRBV27 and TRBJ2-6): EAQVTQNPRYLITVTGKKLTVTCSQNMNHEYMSWYRQDPGLGLRQIYYSMNVEVTDKGDVPEGYKVSRKEKRNFPLILESPSPNQTSLYFCASRNTGTGANVLTFGAGSRLTVL.